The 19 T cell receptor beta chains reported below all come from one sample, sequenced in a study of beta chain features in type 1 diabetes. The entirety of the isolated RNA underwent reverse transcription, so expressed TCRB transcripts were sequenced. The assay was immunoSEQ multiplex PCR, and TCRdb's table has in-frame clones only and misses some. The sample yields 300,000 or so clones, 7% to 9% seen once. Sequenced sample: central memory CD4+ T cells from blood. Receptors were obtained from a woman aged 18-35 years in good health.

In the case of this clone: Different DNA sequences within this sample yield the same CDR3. CDR3: CASSLWGNTEAFF. Written as DNA, the CDR3 is TGTGCCAGCAGTTTATGGGGGAACACTGAAGCTTTCTTT. V usage is TRBV28 and J usage is TRBJ1-1; D gene uncertain. V was shortened by 0 bases and J by 1 base, with 3 bases between the two germline ends. The CDR3 extends over 13 amino acids. Germline loops: CDR1 MDHEN, CDR2 SYDVKM.

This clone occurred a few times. CDR3: CASSLLPGSGGYTF. For the CDR3, the DNA is TGTGCCAGCAGTTTACTCCCCGGGAGCGGAGGCTACACCTTC. The V gene is TRBV28, the J gene TRBJ1-2, with no clear D. Germline values: CDR1 MDHEN, CDR2 SYDVKM. This CDR3 has 14 residues. V lost 2 bases, J lost 8 bases, and 15 bases lay in between.

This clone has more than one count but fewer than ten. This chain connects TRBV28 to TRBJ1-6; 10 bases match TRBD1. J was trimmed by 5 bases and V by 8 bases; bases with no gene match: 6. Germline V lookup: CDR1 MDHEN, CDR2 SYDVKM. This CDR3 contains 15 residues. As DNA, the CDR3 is TGTGCCAGCGGCTCGGGACAGGGGAATAATTCACCCCTCCACTTT. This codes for CASGSGQGNNSPLHF.

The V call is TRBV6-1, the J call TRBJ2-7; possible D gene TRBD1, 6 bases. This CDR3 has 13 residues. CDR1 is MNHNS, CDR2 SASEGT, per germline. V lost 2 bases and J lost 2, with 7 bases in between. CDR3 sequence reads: CASSEWGPYEQYF. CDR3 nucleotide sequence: TGTGCCAGCAGTGAATGGGGGCCCTACGAGCAGTACTTC.

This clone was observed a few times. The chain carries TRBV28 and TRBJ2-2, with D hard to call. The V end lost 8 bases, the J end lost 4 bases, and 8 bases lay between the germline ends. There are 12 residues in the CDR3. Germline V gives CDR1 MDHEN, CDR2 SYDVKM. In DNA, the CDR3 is TGTGCCAGCCAATCGAGCACCGGGGAGCTGTTTTTT. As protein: CASQSSTGELFF.

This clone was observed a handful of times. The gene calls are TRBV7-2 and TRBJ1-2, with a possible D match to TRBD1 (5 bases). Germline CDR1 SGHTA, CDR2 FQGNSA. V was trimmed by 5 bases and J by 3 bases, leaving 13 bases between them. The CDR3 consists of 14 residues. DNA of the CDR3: TGTGCCAGCAGCAACCCGGGACGTGACTATGGCTACACCTTC. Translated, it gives CASSNPGRDYGYTF.

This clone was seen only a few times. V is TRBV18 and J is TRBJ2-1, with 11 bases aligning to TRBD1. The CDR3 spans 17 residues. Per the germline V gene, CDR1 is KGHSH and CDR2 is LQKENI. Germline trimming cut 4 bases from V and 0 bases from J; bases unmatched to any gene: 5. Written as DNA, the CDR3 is TGTGCCAGCTCACAGAAGGGGACAGGGGGCTCCTACAATGAGCAGTTCTTC. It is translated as CASSQKGTGGSYNEQFF.

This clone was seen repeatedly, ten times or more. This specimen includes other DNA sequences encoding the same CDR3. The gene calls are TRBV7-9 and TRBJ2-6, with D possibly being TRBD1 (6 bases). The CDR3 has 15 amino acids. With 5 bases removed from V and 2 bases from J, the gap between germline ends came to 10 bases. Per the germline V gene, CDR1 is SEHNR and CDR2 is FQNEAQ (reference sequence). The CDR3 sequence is CASSNYRAGANVLTF. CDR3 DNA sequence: TGTGCCAGCAGCAACTACAGGGCTGGGGCCAACGTCCTGACTTTC.

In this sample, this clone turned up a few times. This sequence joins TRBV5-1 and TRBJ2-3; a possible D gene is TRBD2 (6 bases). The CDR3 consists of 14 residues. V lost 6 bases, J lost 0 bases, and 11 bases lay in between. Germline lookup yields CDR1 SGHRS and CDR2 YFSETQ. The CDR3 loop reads CASTVGGSTDTQYF. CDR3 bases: TGCGCCAGCACGGTGGGAGGTAGCACAGATACGCAGTATTTT.

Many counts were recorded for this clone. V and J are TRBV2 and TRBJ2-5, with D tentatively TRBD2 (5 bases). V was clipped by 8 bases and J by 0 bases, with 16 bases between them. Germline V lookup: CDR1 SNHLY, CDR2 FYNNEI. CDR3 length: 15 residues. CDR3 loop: CASCRTALHQETQYF. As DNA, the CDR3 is TGTGCCAGCTGTCGGACTGCCCTACACCAAGAGACCCAGTACTTC.

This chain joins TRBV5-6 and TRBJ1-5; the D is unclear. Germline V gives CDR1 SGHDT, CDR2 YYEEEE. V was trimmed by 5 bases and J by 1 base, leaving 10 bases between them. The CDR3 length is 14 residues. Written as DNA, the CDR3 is TGTGCCAGCAGTATACGCCAGAGCAATCAGCCCCAGCATTTT. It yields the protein CASSIRQSNQPQHF. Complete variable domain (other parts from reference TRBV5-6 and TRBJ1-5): DAGVTQSPTHLIKTRGQQVTLRCSPKSGHDTVSWYQQALGQGPQFIFQYYEEEERQRGNFPDRFSGHQFPNYSSELNVNALLLGDSALYLCASSIRQSNQPQHFGDGTRLSIL.

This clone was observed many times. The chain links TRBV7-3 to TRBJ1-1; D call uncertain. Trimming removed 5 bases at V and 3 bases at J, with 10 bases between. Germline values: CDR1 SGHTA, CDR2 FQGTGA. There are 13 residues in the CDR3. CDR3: CASSRGVDTEAFF. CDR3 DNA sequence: TGTGCCAGCAGCCGCGGGGTCGACACTGAAGCTTTCTTT.

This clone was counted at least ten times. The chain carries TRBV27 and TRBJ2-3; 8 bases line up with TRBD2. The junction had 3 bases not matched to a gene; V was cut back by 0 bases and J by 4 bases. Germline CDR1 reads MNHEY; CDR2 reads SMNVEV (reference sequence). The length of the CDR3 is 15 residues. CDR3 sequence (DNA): TGTGCCAGCAGTTTATCCGGGACTAGGGCAGATACGCAGTATTTT. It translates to CASSLSGTRADTQYF.

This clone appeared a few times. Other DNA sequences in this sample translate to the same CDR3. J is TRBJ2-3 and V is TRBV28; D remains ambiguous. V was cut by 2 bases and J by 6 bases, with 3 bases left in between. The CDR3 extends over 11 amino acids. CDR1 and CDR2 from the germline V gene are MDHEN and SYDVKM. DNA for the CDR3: TGTGCCAGCAGTTTACGGGATACGCAGTATTTT. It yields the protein CASSLRDTQYF.

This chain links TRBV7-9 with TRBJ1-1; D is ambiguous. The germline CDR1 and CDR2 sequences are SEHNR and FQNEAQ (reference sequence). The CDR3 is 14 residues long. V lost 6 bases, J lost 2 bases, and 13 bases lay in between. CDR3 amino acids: CASRSLRLNTEAFF. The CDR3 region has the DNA TGTGCCAGCAGATCACTCAGACTCAACACTGAAGCTTTCTTT.

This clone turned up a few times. The CDR3 spells CASSRGRGGRSYEQYF. In nucleotides, the CDR3 is TGTGCCAGCAGTAGAGGGCGAGGGGGGCGCTCCTACGAGCAGTACTTC. The chain joins TRBV27 to TRBJ2-7, with D perhaps matching TRBD1 or TRBD2 (6 bases each). CDR1 is MNHEY, CDR2 SMNVEV, per germline (reference sequence). The CDR3 sequence is 16 residues long. Trimming stripped 5 bases from V and 0 bases from J, with 17 bases between.

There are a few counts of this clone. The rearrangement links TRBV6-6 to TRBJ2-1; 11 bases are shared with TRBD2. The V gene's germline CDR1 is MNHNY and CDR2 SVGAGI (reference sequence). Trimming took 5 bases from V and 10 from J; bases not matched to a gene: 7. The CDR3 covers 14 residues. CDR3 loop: CASSRLAGGREQFF. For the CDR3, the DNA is TGTGCCAGCAGTAGGCTAGCGGGAGGTAGAGAGCAGTTCTTC.

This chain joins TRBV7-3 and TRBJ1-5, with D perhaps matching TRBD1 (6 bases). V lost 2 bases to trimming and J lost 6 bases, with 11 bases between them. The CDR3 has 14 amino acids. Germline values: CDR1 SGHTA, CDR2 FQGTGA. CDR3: CASSLDRSVQPQHF. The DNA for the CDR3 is TGTGCCAGCAGCTTAGACAGGTCGGTTCAGCCCCAGCATTTT.

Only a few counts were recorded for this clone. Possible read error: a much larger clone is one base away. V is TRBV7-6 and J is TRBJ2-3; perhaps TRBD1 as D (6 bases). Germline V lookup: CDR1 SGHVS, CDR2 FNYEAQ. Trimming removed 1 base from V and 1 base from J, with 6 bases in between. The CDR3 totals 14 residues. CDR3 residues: CASSLGQGTDTQYF. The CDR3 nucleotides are TGTGCCAGCAGCTTAGGACAGGGCACAGATACGCAGTATTTT.